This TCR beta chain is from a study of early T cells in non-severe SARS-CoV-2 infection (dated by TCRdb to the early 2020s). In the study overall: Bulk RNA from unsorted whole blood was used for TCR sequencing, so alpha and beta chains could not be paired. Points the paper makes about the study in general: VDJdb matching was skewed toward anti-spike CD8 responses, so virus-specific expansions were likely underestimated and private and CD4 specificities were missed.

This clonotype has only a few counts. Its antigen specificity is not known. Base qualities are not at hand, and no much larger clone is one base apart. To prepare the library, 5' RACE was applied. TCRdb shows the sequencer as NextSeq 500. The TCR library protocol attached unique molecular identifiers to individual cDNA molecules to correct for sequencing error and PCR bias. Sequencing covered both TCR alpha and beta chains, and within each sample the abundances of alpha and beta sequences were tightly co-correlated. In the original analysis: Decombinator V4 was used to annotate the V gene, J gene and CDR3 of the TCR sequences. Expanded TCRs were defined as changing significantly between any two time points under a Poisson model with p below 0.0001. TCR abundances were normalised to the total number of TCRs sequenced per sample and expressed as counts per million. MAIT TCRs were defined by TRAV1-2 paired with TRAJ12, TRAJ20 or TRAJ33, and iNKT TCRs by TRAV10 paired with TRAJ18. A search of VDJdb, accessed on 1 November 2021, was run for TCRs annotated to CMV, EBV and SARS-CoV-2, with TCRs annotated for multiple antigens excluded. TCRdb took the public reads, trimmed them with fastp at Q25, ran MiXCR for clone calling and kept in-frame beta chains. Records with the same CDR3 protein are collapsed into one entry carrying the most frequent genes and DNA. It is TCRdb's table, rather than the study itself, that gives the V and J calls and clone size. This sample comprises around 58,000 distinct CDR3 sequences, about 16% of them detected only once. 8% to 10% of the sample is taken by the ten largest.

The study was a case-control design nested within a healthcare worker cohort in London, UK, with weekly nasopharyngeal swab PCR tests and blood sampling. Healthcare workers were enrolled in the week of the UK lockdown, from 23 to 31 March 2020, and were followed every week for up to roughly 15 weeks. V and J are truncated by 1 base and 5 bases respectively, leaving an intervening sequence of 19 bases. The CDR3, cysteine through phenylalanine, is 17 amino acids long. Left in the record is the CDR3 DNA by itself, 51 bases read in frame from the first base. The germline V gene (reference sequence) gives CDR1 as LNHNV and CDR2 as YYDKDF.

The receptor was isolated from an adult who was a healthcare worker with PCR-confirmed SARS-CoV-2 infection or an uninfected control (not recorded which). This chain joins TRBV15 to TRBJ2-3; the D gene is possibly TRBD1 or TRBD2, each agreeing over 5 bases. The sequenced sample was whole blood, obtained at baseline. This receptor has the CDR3 CATSRGAQGSGVDTQYF. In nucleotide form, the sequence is TGTGCCACCAGCAGAGGAGCCCAGGGAAGCGGCGTAGATACGCAGTATTTT. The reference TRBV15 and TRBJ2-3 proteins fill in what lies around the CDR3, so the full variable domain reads DAMVIQNPRYQVTQFGKPVTLSCSQTLNHNVMYWYQQKSSQAPKLLFHYYDKDFNNEADTPDNFQSRRPNTSFCFLDIRSPGLGDTAMYLCATSRGAQGSGVDTQYFGPGTRLTVL.